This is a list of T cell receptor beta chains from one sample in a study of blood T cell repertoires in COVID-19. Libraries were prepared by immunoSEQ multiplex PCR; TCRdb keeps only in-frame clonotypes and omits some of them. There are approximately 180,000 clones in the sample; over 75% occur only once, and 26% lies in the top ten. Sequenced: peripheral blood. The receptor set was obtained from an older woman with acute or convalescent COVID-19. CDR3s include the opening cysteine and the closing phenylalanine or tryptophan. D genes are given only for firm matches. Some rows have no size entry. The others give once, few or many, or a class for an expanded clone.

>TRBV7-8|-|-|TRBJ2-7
TGTGCCAGCAGCCCGCGGGGACTTCCCACCTACGAGCAGTACTTC
CASSPRGLPTYEQYF
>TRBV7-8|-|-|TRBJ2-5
TGTGCCAGCAGCTTCCCACAGGGTCGCCAAGAGACCCAGTACTTC
CASSFPQGRQETQYF
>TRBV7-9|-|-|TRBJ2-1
TGTGCCAGCAGCTTAGGATCCGGGATGGGGTCCTACAATGAGCAGTTCTTC
CASSLGSGMGSYNEQFF
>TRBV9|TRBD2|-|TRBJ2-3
TGTGCCAGCAGCGCAGGGACTAGCGGGATTGCAGATACGCAGTATTTT
CASSAGTSGIADTQYF
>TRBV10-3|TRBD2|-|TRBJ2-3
TGTGCCATCAGGGTAGCGGGAGGGAGCACAGATACGCAGTATTTT
CAIRVAGGSTDTQYF
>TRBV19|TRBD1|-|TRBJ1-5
TGTGCCAGTAGTATAGACCGACAGGGGGCGAGGTTCGGGGTCAATCAGCCCCAGCATTTT
CASSIDRQGARFGVNQPQHF
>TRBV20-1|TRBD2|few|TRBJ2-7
TGCAGTGCTAGTTCGGGACTAGCGGCCTACGAGCAGTACTTC
CSASSGLAAYEQYF
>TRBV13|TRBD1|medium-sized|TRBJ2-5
TGTGCCAGCAGCTTGCGGACAGGGGGTGAGGAGACCCAGTACTTC
CASSLRTGGEETQYF
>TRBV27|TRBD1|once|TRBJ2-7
TGTGCCAGCAGCCGGGACAGCTCCTACGAGCAGTACTTC
CASSRDSSYEQYF
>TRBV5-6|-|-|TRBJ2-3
TGTGCCAGCAGCTTGGCCGAGGGCTCGGGGGATACGCAGTATTTT
CASSLAEGSGDTQYF
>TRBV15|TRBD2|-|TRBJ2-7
TGTGCCACCAGCAGAGGACCGGGACTAGCAGGCGAGCAGTACTTC
CATSRGPGLAGEQYF
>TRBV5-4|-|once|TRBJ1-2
TGTGCCAGCAGCTTCGTGGGCCCCGGCGATGGCTACACCTTC
CASSFVGPGDGYTF
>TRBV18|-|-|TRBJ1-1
TGTGCCAGCTCACCACAGGGGTTGAACACTGAAGCTTTCTTT
CASSPQGLNTEAFF
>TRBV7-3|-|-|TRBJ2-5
TGTGCCAGCAGCAAACTTCCGAAAATGGAGACCCAGTACTTC
CASSKLPKMETQYF
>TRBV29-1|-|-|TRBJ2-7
TGCAGCGTTGCACGGGAGTTTCGCCGCGAGCAGTACTTC
CSVAREFRREQYF
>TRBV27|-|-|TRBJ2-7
TGTGCCAGCAGTTTATCAAGACAAAACTACGAGCAGTACTTC
CASSLSRQNYEQYF
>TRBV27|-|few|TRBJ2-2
TGTGCCAGCAGTTTAGAGGGAGCTGGCACCGGGGAGCTGTTTTTT
CASSLEGAGTGELFF
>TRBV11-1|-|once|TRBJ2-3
TGTGCCAGCACCTGGGCTAGCACAGATACGCAGTATTTT
CASTWASTDTQYF
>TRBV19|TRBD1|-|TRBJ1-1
TGTGCCAGTAGTATCCTTGGGGACAGGACTACAATTTTCCAATACACTGAAGCTTTCTTT
CASSILGDRTTIFQYTEAFF
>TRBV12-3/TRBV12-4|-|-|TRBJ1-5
TGTGCCAGCGAGGGGGATAGCAATCAGCCCCAGCATTTT
CASEGDSNQPQHF
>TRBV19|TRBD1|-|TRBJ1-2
TGTGCCAGTACCTCTATTGGTTCAAGGGACAGGGCTACGCAATATGGCTACACCTTC
CASTSIGSRDRATQYGYTF
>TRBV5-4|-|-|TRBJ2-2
TGTGCCAGCAGCGATCTTGGAGTCGGGGAGCTGTTTTTT
CASSDLGVGELFF
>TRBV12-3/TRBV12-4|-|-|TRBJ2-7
TGTGCCAGCAGTTTCGACAGGTCGTACGAGCAGTACTTC
CASSFDRSYEQYF
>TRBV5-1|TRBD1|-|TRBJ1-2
TGCGCCAGCAGCGGTCAGGGGGCCTATGGCTACACCTTC
CASSGQGAYGYTF
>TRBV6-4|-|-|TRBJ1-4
TGTGCCAGCAGTGGACCCCGGGAATCAGCAACTAATGAAAAACTGTTTTTT
CASSGPRESATNEKLFF
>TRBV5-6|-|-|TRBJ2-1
TGTGCCAGCAGCTTATGGCGGGGGCTCGAGGATGAGCAGTTCTTC
CASSLWRGLEDEQFF
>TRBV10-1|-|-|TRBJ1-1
TGCGCCAGCAGTCGGGGATCAACTGAAGCTTTCTTT
CASSRGSTEAFF
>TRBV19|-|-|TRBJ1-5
TGTGCCAGTAGTATAGGGAGTGATCAGCCCCAGCATTTT
CASSIGSDQPQHF
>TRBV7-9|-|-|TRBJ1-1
TGTGCCAGCAGCTTTCTGGGGGGCACTGAAGCTTTCTTT
CASSFLGGTEAFF
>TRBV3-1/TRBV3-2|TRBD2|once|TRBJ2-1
TGTGCCAGCAGCCGGGGACTAGCGTACAATGAGCAGTTCTTC
CASSRGLAYNEQFF
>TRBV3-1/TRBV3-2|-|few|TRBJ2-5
TGTGCCAGCAGCCCTCAACATGGAGGAGAAGAGACCCAGTACTTC
CASSPQHGGEETQYF
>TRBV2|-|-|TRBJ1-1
TGTGCCAGCACCCTGGACAGCGTGAACACTGAAGCTTTCTTT
CASTLDSVNTEAFF
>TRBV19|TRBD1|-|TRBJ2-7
TGTGCCAGTAGGCCTCACTTAGGGACAGGGAAGCACGAGCAGTACTTC
CASRPHLGTGKHEQYF
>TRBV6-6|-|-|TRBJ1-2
TGTGCCAGCACCTTCGACAGGTTCGGTGGCTACACCTTC
CASTFDRFGGYTF
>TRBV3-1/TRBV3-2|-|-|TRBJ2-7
TGTGCCAGCAGCCAAGTGCACAGGGGAGGCGAGCAGTACTTC
CASSQVHRGGEQYF
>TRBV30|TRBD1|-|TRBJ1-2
TGTGCCTGGAGTATGGACAGGGACTATGGCTACACCTTC
CAWSMDRDYGYTF
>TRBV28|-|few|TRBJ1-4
TGTGCCAGCAGTTCGACAAGGATTGGTGAAAAACTGTTTTTT
CASSSTRIGEKLFF
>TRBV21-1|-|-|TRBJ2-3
TGTGCCAGCGGGGCCCCCAGATGCACAGATACGCAGTATTTT
CASGAPRCTDTQYF
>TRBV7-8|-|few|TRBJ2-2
TGTGCCAGCAGCTTAGGTAGCACCGGGGAGCTGTTTTTT
CASSLGSTGELFF
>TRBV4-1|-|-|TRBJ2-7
TGCGCCAGCAGCCAAGACATATATGGGACACCCACCTACGAGCAGTACTTC
CASSQDIYGTPTYEQYF
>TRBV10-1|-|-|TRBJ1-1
TGCGCCAGCAGTGATTATCGGGAGGGCACTGAAGCTTTCTTT
CASSDYREGTEAFF
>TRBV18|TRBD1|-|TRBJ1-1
TGTGCCAGCTCACCCAGACAGGGGTTCTCTGAAGCTTTCTTT
CASSPRQGFSEAFF
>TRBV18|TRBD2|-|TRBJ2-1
TGTGCCAGCTCACCGGGACTAGCGGGAACAGGAGATGAGCAGTTCTTC
CASSPGLAGTGDEQFF
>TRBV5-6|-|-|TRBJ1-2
TGTGCCAGTCGTAACATGGATGGCTACACCTTC
CASRNMDGYTF